A selection of T cell receptor beta chains follows, all from one sample in a study of blood T cell repertoires in COVID-19. Profiled with immunoSEQ multiplex PCR; TCRdb holds only in-frame clones, not every one. Of 200,000 to 250,000 clones listed, roughly nine tenths are singletons. Sequencing input: peripheral blood. These receptors were taken from a woman between 50 and 59 years old with acute or convalescent COVID-19. The CDR3 runs from the conserved cysteine through the conserved F or W. A D gene is named only where the DNA matches it firmly. Not all rows give a size; the values are once, few, many and, for expanded clones, a class.

v_call	j_call	clone_size	d_call	cdr3_nt	cdr3_aa
TRBV20-1	TRBJ2-7	NA	NA	TGCAGTGCTAGTTTGGGGCTAGCGCCCTTCTACGAGCAGTACTTC	CSASLGLAPFYEQYF
TRBV5-4	TRBJ2-7	once	NA	TGTGCCAGCAGCTTGTCGGGGGACTCCCCCTACGAGCAGTACTTC	CASSLSGDSPYEQYF
TRBV7-2	TRBJ2-3	NA	NA	TGTGCCAGCAGCTTAGAAGCAGGGGTACGCGATACGCAGTATTTT	CASSLEAGVRDTQYF
TRBV4-3	TRBJ2-3	NA	TRBD2	TGCGCCAGCAGCCGGAGACTAGCGGGGGGTGGAGATACGCAGTATTTT	CASSRRLAGGGDTQYF
TRBV5-4	TRBJ2-2	NA	NA	TGTGCCAGCAGCCCCGCGGGGCGGGGGCGCGCCACCGGGGAGCTGTTTTTT	CASSPAGRGRATGELFF
TRBV10-1	TRBJ1-4	NA	TRBD1	TGCGCCAGCAGAACAGGGGGCGGAGGCGAAAAACTGTTTTTT	CASRTGGGGEKLFF
TRBV19	TRBJ2-3	NA	NA	TGTGCCAGTAGGGGACTCGGAACAGATACGCAGTATTTT	CASRGLGTDTQYF
TRBV3-1/TRBV3-2	TRBJ2-5	NA	TRBD2	TGTGCCAGCAGCCAAGGACGGGGGGGGCCCGCCCTACACTTCTTTGGGACCCAGTACTTC	CASSQGRGGPALHFFGTQYF
TRBV11-3	TRBJ2-3	NA	NA	TGTGCCAGCAGCTTAGTGGCAGGGCCTAGCACAGATACGCAGTATTTT	CASSLVAGPSTDTQYF
TRBV5-6	TRBJ2-7	NA	TRBD2	TGTGCCAGCAGCTTGGTACTAGCGGGGGAGGGTTCCTACGAGCAGTACTTC	CASSLVLAGEGSYEQYF
TRBV30	TRBJ1-5	NA	TRBD1	TGTGCCTGGAGCAGGGGGACAGTAGGTCAGCCCCAGCATTTT	CAWSRGTVGQPQHF
TRBV9	TRBJ2-1	NA	NA	TGTGCCAGCAGCGTGGGGGCCGGACTAGTTCTGCAGGAGCAGTTCTTC	CASSVGAGLVLQEQFF
TRBV11-2	TRBJ2-7	NA	TRBD1	TGTGCCAGCAGCTTAGGGACAGGGGGTTTCGAGCAGTACTTC	CASSLGTGGFEQYF
TRBV28	TRBJ1-2	NA	NA	TGTGCCAGCAGTGAACAGCATTCTGCACCCTATAACTATGGCTACACCTTC	CASSEQHSAPYNYGYTF
TRBV7-9	TRBJ2-5	once	TRBD2	TGTGCCAGCAGCTTAGGTGTAGCGGGAGTCGAGACCCAGTACTTC	CASSLGVAGVETQYF
TRBV5-6	TRBJ2-7	NA	TRBD1	TGTGCCAGCAGTTCCGGGACAGGTTGGGGGTCATACGAGCAGTACTTC	CASSSGTGWGSYEQYF
TRBV10-3	TRBJ2-6	NA	NA	TGTGCCATCAGTGAGTCGGGGGCAGCGAGTCAACGCTCTGGGGCCAACGTCCTGACTTTC	CAISESGAASQRSGANVLTF
TRBV10-3	TRBJ1-4	once	NA	TGTGCCATCAGTGAAGCGGGGGGCCATGAAAAACTGTTTTTT	CAISEAGGHEKLFF
TRBV6-2/TRBV6-3	TRBJ2-7	NA	TRBD2	TGTGCCAGCAGTTCCTATAGCGGGACAACCTACGAGCAGTACTTC	CASSSYSGTTYEQYF
TRBV3-1/TRBV3-2	TRBJ1-5	NA	NA	TGTGCCAGCAGCCAAGCAGACAGCCCAATAAATCAGCCCCAGCATTTT	CASSQADSPINQPQHF
TRBV18	TRBJ1-5	NA	NA	TGTGCCAGCTCACCCAATGGCCCCGGGGGTTATAGCAATCAGCCCCAGCATTTT	CASSPNGPGGYSNQPQHF
TRBV19	TRBJ1-4	NA	NA	TGTGCCAGTAGCTTGGGTCCAGCGAGTAATGAAAAACTGTTTTTT	CASSLGPASNEKLFF
TRBV7-8	TRBJ1-3	once	NA	TGTGCCAGCAGCTTAGAAGGTAGTCAGGGATATCTTCGGACCATATATTTT	CASSLEGSQGYLRTIYF
TRBV7-9	TRBJ1-4	NA	NA	TGTGCCAGCAGCTTAAGCGCGGCAAGTGAAAAACTGTTTTTT	CASSLSAASEKLFF
TRBV9	TRBJ1-2	NA	TRBD1	TGTGCCAGCAGCGGCCGGGACAGACCTGATGGCTACACCTTC	CASSGRDRPDGYTF
TRBV7-9	TRBJ2-1	NA	TRBD2	TGTGCCAGCAGCTTCGGACTAGCGGGAGGCTCTGGGTTCTTC	CASSFGLAGGSGFF
TRBV14	TRBJ2-5	NA	TRBD1	TGTGCCAGCAGCCAAGCAGGGGGACAAGAGACCCAGTACTTC	CASSQAGGQETQYF
TRBV6-5	TRBJ1-1	NA	TRBD1	TGTGCCAGCAGTTCCGGGACAGGGGCGAACACTGAAGCTTTCTTT	CASSSGTGANTEAFF
TRBV2	TRBJ1-2	NA	NA	TGTGCCAGCAGTTTGCAGAACTATGGCTACACCTTC	CASSLQNYGYTF
TRBV6-5	TRBJ2-7	NA	NA	TGTGCCAGCGCGGTTCCCCCACACTACGAGCAGTACTTC	CASAVPPHYEQYF
TRBV19	TRBJ2-7	NA	TRBD1	TGTGCCAGTAACGACAGGGGGACCCACGAGCAGTACTTC	CASNDRGTHEQYF
TRBV19	TRBJ1-5	NA	NA	TGTGCCAGTAGTATCCCCCCAGGGCTTAGCAATCAGCCCCAGCATTTT	CASSIPPGLSNQPQHF
TRBV5-1	TRBJ1-5	NA	NA	TGCGCCAGCAGCTTGGGAGGTTTGAATCAGCCCCAGCATTTT	CASSLGGLNQPQHF
TRBV30	TRBJ1-5	NA	NA	TGTGCCTGGAGTGTAGCAGGCTTCAATCAGCCCCAGCATTTT	CAWSVAGFNQPQHF
TRBV6-1	TRBJ2-1	NA	NA	TGTGCCAGCAGTAAACAGGGTAGGACCTACAATGAGCAGTTCTTC	CASSKQGRTYNEQFF
TRBV4-3	TRBJ2-1	NA	TRBD2	TGCGCCAGCAGCCAGTATACTAGCGGGGCCTACAATGAGCAGTTCTTC	CASSQYTSGAYNEQFF
TRBV27	TRBJ2-1	NA	NA	TGTGCCAGCAGCAACCATCCGGGGAGCTCCTACAATGAGCAGTTCTTC	CASSNHPGSSYNEQFF
TRBV5-1	TRBJ1-1	NA	NA	TGCGCCAGCAGCTTGGCAGGGATGCGGAACACTGAAGCTTTCTTT	CASSLAGMRNTEAFF
TRBV18	TRBJ2-3	NA	NA	TGTGCCAGCTCTCCCACTCCCGGGGGGCAGTATTTT	CASSPTPGGQYF
TRBV11-2	TRBJ1-4	few	NA	TGTGCCAGCAGCAGGACAGTTATTAATGAAAAACTGTTTTTT	CASSRTVINEKLFF
TRBV19	TRBJ2-5	NA	NA	TGTGCCAGTTCCGACAGGAGAGGTCAAGAGACCCAGTACTTC	CASSDRRGQETQYF
TRBV9	TRBJ1-4	NA	TRBD1	TGTGCCAGCAGCGCCCCGGACAGGGTTGAAAAACTGTTTTTT	CASSAPDRVEKLFF
TRBV7-9	TRBJ2-5	NA	NA	TGTGCCAGCAGCTTACAGGGTTGGGAGACCCAGTACTTC	CASSLQGWETQYF
TRBV10-2	TRBJ1-1	NA	NA	TGCGCCAGCCACCTAGGGGAATACACTGAAGCTTTCTTT	CASHLGEYTEAFF